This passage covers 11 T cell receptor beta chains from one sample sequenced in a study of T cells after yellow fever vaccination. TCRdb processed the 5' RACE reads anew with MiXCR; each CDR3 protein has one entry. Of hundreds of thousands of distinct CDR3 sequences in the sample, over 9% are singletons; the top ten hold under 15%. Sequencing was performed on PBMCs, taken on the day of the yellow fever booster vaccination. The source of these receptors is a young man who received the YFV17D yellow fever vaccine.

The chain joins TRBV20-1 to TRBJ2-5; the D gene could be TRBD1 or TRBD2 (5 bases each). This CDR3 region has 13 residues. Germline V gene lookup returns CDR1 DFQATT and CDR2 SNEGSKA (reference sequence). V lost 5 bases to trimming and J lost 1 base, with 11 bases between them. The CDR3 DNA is TGCAGTGCTGTAACAGGACTCCAAGAGACCCAGTACTTC. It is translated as CSAVTGLQETQYF.

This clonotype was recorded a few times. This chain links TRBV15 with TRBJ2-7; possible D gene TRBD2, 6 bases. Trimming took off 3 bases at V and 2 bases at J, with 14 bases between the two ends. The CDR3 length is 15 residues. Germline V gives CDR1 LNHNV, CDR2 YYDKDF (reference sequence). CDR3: CATSRGGGAAYEQYF. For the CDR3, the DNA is TGTGCCACCAGCAGGGGCGGAGGGGCGGCCTACGAGCAGTACTTC.

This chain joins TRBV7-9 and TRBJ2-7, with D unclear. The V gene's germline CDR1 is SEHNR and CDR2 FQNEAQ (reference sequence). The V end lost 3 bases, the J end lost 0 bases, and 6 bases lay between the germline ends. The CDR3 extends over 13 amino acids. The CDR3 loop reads CASSFRTSYEQYF. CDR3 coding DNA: TGTGCCAGCAGCTTTCGAACCTCCTACGAGCAGTACTTC.

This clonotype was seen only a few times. In DNA, the CDR3 is TGTGCCTGGAACCCGACTAGTTCCACAGATACGCAGTATTTT. Translation: CAWNPTSSTDTQYF. The V and J genes are TRBV30 and TRBJ2-3, with D possibly matching TRBD2 (6 bases). V was shortened by 4 bases and J by 2 bases, with 13 bases between the two germline ends. Germline assignment: CDR1 GTSNPN and CDR2 SVGIG (reference sequence). CDR3 size: 14 residues.

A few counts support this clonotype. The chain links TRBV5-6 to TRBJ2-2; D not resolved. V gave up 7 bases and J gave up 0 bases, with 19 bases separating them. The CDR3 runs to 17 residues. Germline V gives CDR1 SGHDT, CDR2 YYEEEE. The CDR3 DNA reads TGTGCCAGCCATCCGTCCCTCATTCTTCCGAACACCGGGGAGCTGTTTTTT. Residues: CASHPSLILPNTGELFF.

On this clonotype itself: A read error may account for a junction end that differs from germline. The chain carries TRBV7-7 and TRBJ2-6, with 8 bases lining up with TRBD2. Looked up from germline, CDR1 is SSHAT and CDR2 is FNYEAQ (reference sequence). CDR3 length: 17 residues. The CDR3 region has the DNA TGTGCTAGCAGCCCTGGATTAGCGGGATCTGGGGCCAACGTCCTGACTTTC. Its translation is CASSPGLAGSGANVLTF.

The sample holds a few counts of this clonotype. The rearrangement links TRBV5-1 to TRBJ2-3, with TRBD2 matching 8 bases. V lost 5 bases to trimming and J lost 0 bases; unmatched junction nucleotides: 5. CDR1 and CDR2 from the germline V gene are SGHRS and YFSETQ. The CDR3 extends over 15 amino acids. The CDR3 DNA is TGCGCCAGCAGTACTACTAGCGGCAGCACAGATACGCAGTATTTT. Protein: CASSTTSGSTDTQYF.

The CDR3 DNA follows: TGTGCCAGCAGTTACTCTAAAGCGGGAACGCTCGAGCAGTACTTC. This sequence encodes CASSYSKAGTLEQYF. The gene calls are TRBV6-5 and TRBJ2-7; TRBD2 aligns across 7 bases. V lost 0 bases and J lost 6; bases outside the gene matches: 8. The CDR3 has 15 amino acids. CDR1 is MNHEY, CDR2 SVGAGI, per germline.

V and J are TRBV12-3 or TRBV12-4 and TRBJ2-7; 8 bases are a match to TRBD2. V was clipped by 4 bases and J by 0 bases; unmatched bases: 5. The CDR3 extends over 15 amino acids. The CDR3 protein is CASSSVGLGSYEQYF. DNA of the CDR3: TGTGCCAGCAGTTCGGTGGGACTAGGCTCCTACGAGCAGTACTTC.

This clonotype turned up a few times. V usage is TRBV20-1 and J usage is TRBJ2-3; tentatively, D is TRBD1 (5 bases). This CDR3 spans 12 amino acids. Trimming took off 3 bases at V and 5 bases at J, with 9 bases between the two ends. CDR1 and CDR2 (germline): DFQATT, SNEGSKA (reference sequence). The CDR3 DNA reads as TGCAGTGCTAGGCAGGGCGTAGATACGCAGTATTTT. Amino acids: CSARQGVDTQYF.

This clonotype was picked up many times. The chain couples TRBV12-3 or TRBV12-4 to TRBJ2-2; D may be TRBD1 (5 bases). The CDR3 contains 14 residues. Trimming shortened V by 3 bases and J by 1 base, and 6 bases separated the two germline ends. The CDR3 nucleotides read TGTGCCAGCAGTTTTGGACAGAACACCGGGGAGCTGTTTTTT. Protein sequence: CASSFGQNTGELFF.